These 8 T cell receptor beta chains share one sample of origin, sequenced in a study of Graves' ophthalmopathy and Graves' hyperthyroidism. The authors amplified TCR beta CDR3 regions, and they did so from RNA transcripts for repertoire sequencing. First-round RT-PCR employed HTBI primers, with a second-round multiplex PCR after it. From the multiplex PCR reads, TCRdb called clonotypes with MiXCR, one entry per CDR3 protein. This table has some 1.1 million distinct CDR3 sequences, roughly 35% appearing once. The source material was peripheral blood or thyroid tissue (not recorded which). Receptor source: an adult man with Graves' hyperthyroidism.

This clonotype came up many times. This chain joins TRBV2 and TRBJ2-7, with D unresolved. Germline values: CDR1 SNHLY, CDR2 FYNNEI. The CDR3 has 13 residues. Trimming took off 2 bases at V and 4 bases at J, with 9 bases between the two ends. CDR3: CASSESRLYEQYF. DNA of the CDR3: TGTGCCAGCAGTGAAAGCAGGTTATACGAGCAGTACTTC.

This clonotype appeared many times. This sequence joins TRBV7-9 and TRBJ2-7, with 7 bases aligning to TRBD1. V was pared by 3 bases and J by 2 bases, with 16 bases of the junction left unmatched. The CDR3 totals 18 residues. Germline values: CDR1 SEHNR, CDR2 FQNEAQ (reference sequence). As DNA, the CDR3 is TGTGCCAGCAGCTTGACAGGGAAAGTTCCCAGCTCAGCCTACGAGCAGTACTTC. It is translated as CASSLTGKVPSSAYEQYF.

Only a few counts were recorded for this clonotype. This CDR3 fails to terminate in the conserved phenylalanine or tryptophan, so it likely reflects a read error. The V gene is TRBV24-1, the J gene TRBJ1-5, with no clear D. The CDR3 covers 13 residues. Per the germline V gene, CDR1 is KGHDR and CDR2 is SFDVKD. Here the CDR3 DNA reads TGTGCCAGCAGTTATCTCCCGAATCAGCCCCAGCATTCT. Protein product: CASSYLPNQPQHS.

This rearrangement joins TRBV7-8 to TRBJ1-5, with D possibly being TRBD1 (6 bases). Germline V gene data show CDR1 as SGHVS and CDR2 as FQNEAQ. V shed 6 bases and J shed 6 bases, with 12 bases lying between them. The CDR3 runs 13 residues. CDR3 nucleotides: TGTGCCAGCAGGTCTGGGACATCTCAGCCCCAGCATTTT. It is translated as CASRSGTSQPQHF.

J is TRBJ2-5 and V is TRBV5-6; 7 bases align to TRBD2. Per germline, CDR1 SGHDT and CDR2 YYEEEE. The CDR3 is made up of 16 amino acids. Unmatched junction bases numbered 11, after V lost 3 bases and J lost 3 bases. CDR3 sequence: CASSWSMGGVKETQYF. CDR3 nucleotide sequence: TGTGCCAGCAGCTGGTCGATGGGGGGGGTAAAAGAGACCCAGTACTTC.

This clonotype was seen repeatedly, ten times or more. The J gene is TRBJ1-3, the V gene TRBV12-3 or TRBV12-4; D call uncertain. This CDR3 contains 11 residues. Trimming removed 6 bases from V and 9 bases from J, with 9 bases in between. In DNA form, the CDR3 reads TGTGCCAGCAGCCTCGGAGCCACCATATATTTT. Amino acid sequence: CASSLGATIYF.

This clonotype occurred many times. The chain recombines TRBV5-1 with TRBJ1-2, with a possible D match to TRBD1 (5 bases). CDR3 size: 13 residues. V was shortened by 7 bases and J by 6 bases, with 16 bases between the two germline ends. Germline lookup yields CDR1 SGHRS and CDR2 YFSETQ. The CDR3 sequence is CASAEFGTDGYTF. CDR3 bases: TGCGCCAGCGCAGAATTCGGGACGGATGGCTACACCTTC.

As for this clonotype: A much larger clonotype is one base distant, so this may be a read error. The chain couples TRBV2 to TRBJ2-7; 7 bases are shared with TRBD2. The CDR3 contains 13 residues. Germline CDR1 reads SNHLY; CDR2 reads FYNNEI. The DNA of the CDR3 is TGTGCCAGCAGCCGCGGGAGTTTCTACGAGAAGTACTTC. This translates into CASSRGSFYEKYF.